Listed below are T cell receptor beta chains from one sample, sequenced in a study of Ad26.COV2.S vaccination and SARS-CoV-2 variants. Clones were sequenced by immunoSEQ multiplex PCR, and TCRdb holds only the in-frame ones, with some missing. Counted here are about 350,000 clones, 80% to 90% occurring once; the ten biggest clones make up around 3%. The input for sequencing was peripheral blood, taken in a trial of Ad26.COV2.S vaccine versus placebo. Receptors were obtained from a person between 18 and 65 years old who received the Ad26.COV2.S COVID-19 vaccine or a placebo. Both conserved end residues are part of each CDR3. The order of the fields is clone size, D gene, CDR3 length, J gene, V gene, CDR3 protein, CDR3 DNA. D genes are given only for firm matches. Not all rows give a size; the values are once, few, many and, for expanded clones, a class.

abundance: .; d_gene: .; len: 12; j_gene: TRBJ2-7; v_gene: TRBV11-2; CDR3aa: CASCSIAYEQYF; CDR3nt: TGTGCCAGCTGTAGTATTGCCTACGAGCAGTACTTC
abundance: .; d_gene: TRBD1; len: 12; j_gene: TRBJ1-1; v_gene: TRBV7-8; CDR3aa: CASSPGGSEAFF; CDR3nt: TGTGCCAGCAGCCCAGGGGGGTCCGAAGCTTTCTTT
abundance: .; d_gene: TRBD1; len: 14; j_gene: TRBJ1-2; v_gene: TRBV2; CDR3aa: CASRGTGVDYGYTF; CDR3nt: TGTGCCAGCAGGGGGACAGGGGTAGACTATGGCTACACCTTC
abundance: .; d_gene: .; len: 15; j_gene: TRBJ1-5; v_gene: TRBV6-2/TRBV6-3; CDR3aa: CASSPLTPGNQPQHF; CDR3nt: TGTGCCAGCAGCCCCTTGACCCCCGGCAATCAGCCCCAGCATTTT
abundance: many; d_gene: .; len: 16; j_gene: TRBJ1-6; v_gene: TRBV30; CDR3aa: CAWRGLGDIGESPLHF; CDR3nt: TGTGCCTGGAGGGGCCTAGGGGATATTGGGGAATCACCCCTCCACTTT
abundance: many; d_gene: TRBD2; len: 15; j_gene: TRBJ2-1; v_gene: TRBV3-1/TRBV3-2; CDR3aa: CASSQEAGGVNEQFF; CDR3nt: TGTGCCAGCAGCCAAGAAGCGGGGGGGGTCAATGAGCAGTTCTTC
abundance: .; d_gene: .; len: 13; j_gene: TRBJ1-1; v_gene: TRBV2; CDR3aa: CASLRAMNTEAFF; CDR3nt: TGTGCCAGCCTCAGGGCCATGAACACTGAAGCTTTCTTT
abundance: .; d_gene: .; len: 10; j_gene: TRBJ1-1; v_gene: TRBV28; CDR3aa: CATESTEAFF; CDR3nt: TGTGCCACCGAGAGCACTGAAGCTTTCTTT
abundance: .; d_gene: TRBD1; len: 18; j_gene: TRBJ1-4; v_gene: TRBV15; CDR3aa: CATSREPDRVSTNEKLFF; CDR3nt: TGTGCCACCAGCAGAGAACCGGACAGGGTGTCAACTAATGAAAAACTGTTTTTT
abundance: .; d_gene: TRBD2; len: 16; j_gene: TRBJ2-1; v_gene: TRBV18; CDR3aa: CASSPTGRAMGLEQFF; CDR3nt: TGTGCCAGCTCACCAACGGGGAGGGCCATGGGGTTGGAGCAGTTCTTC
abundance: .; d_gene: TRBD2; len: 15; j_gene: TRBJ2-1; v_gene: TRBV19; CDR3aa: CASTRGLAIDNEQFF; CDR3nt: TGTGCCAGTACTAGAGGACTAGCGATAGACAATGAGCAGTTCTTC
abundance: .; d_gene: TRBD1; len: 16; j_gene: TRBJ1-2; v_gene: TRBV3-1/TRBV3-2; CDR3aa: CASSQDRRGRPYGYTF; CDR3nt: TGTGCCAGCAGCCAAGACAGGAGGGGGCGTCCCTATGGCTACACCTTC
abundance: .; d_gene: TRBD2; len: 16; j_gene: TRBJ2-7; v_gene: TRBV6-4; CDR3aa: CASRNIKGLGSYEQYF; CDR3nt: TGTGCCAGCAGAAACATAAAGGGACTAGGCTCCTACGAGCAGTACTTC
abundance: .; d_gene: TRBD1; len: 16; j_gene: TRBJ1-2; v_gene: TRBV15; CDR3aa: CATSGRQGVGYYGYTF; CDR3nt: TGTGCCACCAGCGGACGGCAGGGGGTGGGGTACTATGGCTACACCTTC
abundance: .; d_gene: .; len: 13; j_gene: TRBJ1-1; v_gene: TRBV29-1; CDR3aa: CSVMDSMNTEAFF; CDR3nt: TGCAGCGTTATGGACAGTATGAACACTGAAGCTTTCTTT
abundance: .; d_gene: TRBD2; len: 16; j_gene: TRBJ2-1; v_gene: TRBV11-3; CDR3aa: CASSRLAGERSNEQFF; CDR3nt: TGTGCCAGCAGCCGACTAGCGGGAGAGAGGTCCAATGAGCAGTTCTTC
abundance: few; d_gene: .; len: 13; j_gene: TRBJ1-3; v_gene: TRBV5-1; CDR3aa: CASSLSPGNTIYF; CDR3nt: TGCGCCAGCAGCTTGAGCCCTGGAAACACCATATATTTT
abundance: .; d_gene: .; len: 16; j_gene: TRBJ2-3; v_gene: TRBV9; CDR3aa: CASSVGRSPGADTQYF; CDR3nt: TGTGCCAGCAGCGTAGGTCGGTCACCCGGGGCGGATACGCAGTATTTT
abundance: .; d_gene: TRBD2; len: 14; j_gene: TRBJ2-7; v_gene: TRBV27; CDR3aa: CASSLTAGVLEQYF; CDR3nt: TGTGCCAGCAGTTTAACCGCGGGGGTTCTCGAGCAGTACTTC
abundance: .; d_gene: .; len: 17; j_gene: TRBJ1-1; v_gene: TRBV27; CDR3aa: CASSLSRHRGMNTEAFF; CDR3nt: TGTGCCAGCAGTTTATCGCGACACAGAGGAATGAACACTGAAGCTTTCTTT
abundance: .; d_gene: .; len: 13; j_gene: TRBJ1-2; v_gene: TRBV30; CDR3aa: CAWSAQRVEGYTF; CDR3nt: TGTGCCTGGAGTGCCCAGAGGGTTGAGGGCTACACCTTC
abundance: .; d_gene: .; len: 14; j_gene: TRBJ1-5; v_gene: TRBV6-2/TRBV6-3; CDR3aa: CASSYRGTNQPQHF; CDR3nt: TGTGCCAGCAGTTACCGGGGTACGAATCAGCCCCAGCATTTT
abundance: .; d_gene: .; len: 13; j_gene: TRBJ2-7; v_gene: TRBV5-1; CDR3aa: CASSLGTPLEQYF; CDR3nt: TGCGCCAGCAGCTTGGGGACACCTCTCGAGCAGTACTTC
abundance: .; d_gene: .; len: 16; j_gene: TRBJ2-6; v_gene: TRBV5-4; CDR3aa: CASSLSSGYGANVLTF; CDR3nt: TGTGCCAGCAGCTTGTCTTCCGGTTATGGGGCCAACGTCCTGACTTTC
abundance: .; d_gene: .; len: 16; j_gene: TRBJ1-5; v_gene: TRBV4-1; CDR3aa: CASSQGSDLSNQPQHF; CDR3nt: TGCGCCAGCAGCCAAGGCTCGGATCTAAGCAATCAGCCCCAGCATTTT
abundance: .; d_gene: TRBD1; len: 17; j_gene: TRBJ2-2; v_gene: TRBV3-1/TRBV3-2; CDR3aa: CASSHVPTGGRTGELFF; CDR3nt: TGTGCCAGCAGCCACGTCCCTACAGGGGGCAGAACCGGGGAGCTGTTTTTT
abundance: .; d_gene: TRBD2; len: 19; j_gene: TRBJ2-1; v_gene: TRBV7-2; CDR3aa: CASSDERRTSGGPWNEQFF; CDR3nt: TGTGCCAGCAGTGACGAACGAAGGACTAGCGGGGGGCCTTGGAATGAGCAGTTCTTC
abundance: few; d_gene: .; len: 13; j_gene: TRBJ2-7; v_gene: TRBV5-6; CDR3aa: CASSPIPDRIGYF; CDR3nt: TGTGCCAGCAGCCCCATTCCAGATCGGATAGGGTACTTC
abundance: .; d_gene: TRBD2; len: 16; j_gene: TRBJ2-2; v_gene: TRBV11-2; CDR3aa: CASSPPPGGHTGELFF; CDR3nt: TGTGCCAGCAGCCCCCCTCCGGGAGGCCACACCGGGGAGCTGTTTTTT
abundance: .; d_gene: .; len: 15; j_gene: TRBJ1-2; v_gene: TRBV4-3; CDR3aa: CASSPWTQGGYGYTF; CDR3nt: TGCGCCAGCAGCCCCTGGACCCAAGGTGGCTATGGCTACACCTTC
abundance: .; d_gene: .; len: 16; j_gene: TRBJ2-3; v_gene: TRBV7-9; CDR3aa: CASSLPLDGTTDTQYF; CDR3nt: TGTGCCAGCAGCTTACCTCTCGACGGAACCACAGATACGCAGTATTTT